The next 28 T cell receptor beta chains were all read from a single sample in a study of CD8 T cells in ankylosing spondylitis. Study results and caveats: A motif of 8 or 9 highly homologous TCR beta variants was seen as apparently characteristic of ankylosing spondylitis blood.

TCRdb fed the 5' RACE reads into MiXCR, producing one record per CDR3 protein. The table shows a few hundred thousand distinct CDR3 sequences, with about a fifth occurring only once. For these TCRs, the target antigens are not known. Sequenced material: blood, either unsorted or a sorted T cell fraction (not recorded which). These receptors were collected from a male donor with ankylosing spondylitis.

The chain carries TRBV29-1 and TRBJ2-5; D is possibly TRBD2 (5 bases). CDR3 length: 15 residues. CDR1 SQVTM and CDR2 ANQGSEA come from the germline V gene. Deletions cut 2 bases from V and 0 bases from J, with 13 bases between. CDR3 nucleotides: TGCAGCGTTGAACTTGCAGCGGTGAACCAAGAGACCCAGTACTTC. This codes for CSVELAAVNQETQYF.

The chain recombines TRBV4-1 with TRBJ2-7; D unclear. In germline, CDR1 is MGHRA, CDR2 YSYEKL. The CDR3 sequence is 14 residues long. The V gene lost 1 base and the J gene lost 4 bases, with 11 bases spanning the gap. The CDR3 region has the DNA TGCGCCAGCAGCCAAGTCAGAGTTGCGTACGAGCAGTACTTC. Amino acid sequence: CASSQVRVAYEQYF.

The J gene is TRBJ2-2, the V gene TRBV27; D is unclear. The CDR3 totals 16 residues. Looked up from germline, CDR1 is MNHEY and CDR2 is SMNVEV (reference sequence). V dropped 4 bases and J dropped 0 bases, with 12 bases sitting between them. CDR3 amino acids: CASSSHGSANTGELFF. The CDR3 DNA reads as TGTGCCAGCAGTTCGCACGGCAGCGCGAACACCGGGGAGCTGTTTTTT.

The chain couples TRBV27 to TRBJ2-1; D not resolved. The V and J ends lost 2 bases and 12 bases respectively, with 17 bases between them. The CDR3 sequence is 14 residues long. The V gene's germline CDR1 is MNHEY and CDR2 SMNVEV (reference sequence). DNA of the CDR3: TGTGCCAGCAGTTTAGGTCCCCGCAGGCCGGCGCAGTTCTTC. It yields the protein CASSLGPRRPAQFF.

The sample holds one count of this clonotype. The rearrangement links TRBV20-1 to TRBJ2-2; 10 bases fit TRBD2. Germline loops: CDR1 DFQATT, CDR2 SNEGSKA (reference sequence). The CDR3 consists of 15 residues. V lost 0 bases to trimming and J lost 7 bases; unmatched junction nucleotides: 5. DNA of the CDR3: TGCAGTGCTAGAGATCCTAGCGGGAGCGACGGGGAGCTGTTTTTT. As protein: CSARDPSGSDGELFF.

The chain employs TRBV5-1 and TRBJ2-2, with 7 nucleotides matching TRBD2. Germline assignment: CDR1 SGHRS and CDR2 YFSETQ. V shed 0 bases, J shed 3 bases, and the junction held 2 bases outside the gene matches. The CDR3 is made up of 15 amino acids. CDR3 in DNA: TGCGCCAGCAGCTTGGGGACTAGGGACACCGGGGAGCTGTTTTTT. Its translation is CASSLGTRDTGELFF.

J is TRBJ2-4 and V is TRBV5-1; possible D gene TRBD1, 5 bases. Germline CDR1 and CDR2: SGHRS and YFSETQ. This CDR3 has 15 residues. The V gene lost 5 bases and the J gene lost 8 bases, with 20 bases spanning the gap. CDR3 protein: CASRVKGEVGDIQYF. The CDR3 region has the DNA TGCGCCAGCAGGGTCAAGGGCGAAGTAGGGGACATTCAGTACTTC.

The rearrangement uses TRBV4-2 and TRBJ2-5; 12 positions match TRBD2. J gave up 5 bases and V 1 base, and 20 bases lay outside the gene matches. CDR1 and CDR2 (germline): LGHNA, YNFKEQ. CDR3 length: 21 amino acids. The CDR3 DNA sequence: TGTGCCAGCAGCCAAGTCTGGCTAGCGGGAGGGAAGGGGAGCCGTTTTGAGACCCAGTACTTC. It translates to CASSQVWLAGGKGSRFETQYF.

This clonotype occurred a few times. V usage is TRBV29-1 and J usage is TRBJ2-7; TRBD2 matches at 12 bases. The germline V gene has CDR1 SQVTM and CDR2 ANQGSEA. CDR3 length: 15 residues. V trimming: 6 bases; J trimming: 0 bases; junction bases outside the gene matches: 6. For the CDR3, the DNA is TGCAGCGTGAGACTGGGACTAGCGGGCTCCTACGAGCAGTACTTC. Its translation is CSVRLGLAGSYEQYF.

A few counts support this clonotype. This chain joins TRBV30 and TRBJ2-7; TRBD2 aligns across 7 bases. V was pared by 0 bases and J by 0 bases, with 2 bases of the junction left unmatched. This CDR3 comprises 14 residues. CDR1 is GTSNPN, CDR2 SVGIG, per germline (reference sequence). CDR3 sequence: CAWSVRGTSYEQYF. CDR3 coding DNA: TGTGCCTGGAGTGTGCGGGGGACCTCCTACGAGCAGTACTTC.

The sample holds a few counts of this clonotype. V is TRBV4-1 and J is TRBJ2-5; TRBD1 agrees at 7 bases. Germline loops: CDR1 MGHRA, CDR2 YSYEKL. With V trimmed by 4 bases and J by 2 bases, 7 bases remained unmatched. The CDR3 runs 15 residues. The CDR3 bases are TGCGCCAGCAGCCCTAGCCGGGACAGACAAGAGACCCAGTACTTC. Encoded protein: CASSPSRDRQETQYF.

This chain connects TRBV27 to TRBJ1-2, with a possible D match to TRBD1 (6 bases). Germline V gene sequence: CDR1 MNHEY, CDR2 SMNVEV (reference sequence). The CDR3 consists of 15 residues. Trimming removed 5 bases at V and 5 bases at J, with 18 bases between. The CDR3 loop reads CASSDRGARVYGYTF. CDR3 DNA: TGTGCCAGCAGTGACCGGGGGGCGAGGGTGTATGGCTACACCTTC.

This clonotype came up a few times. The genes are TRBV20-1 and TRBJ2-2, with 9 bases aligning to TRBD2. Germline V gene sequence: CDR1 DFQATT, CDR2 SNEGSKA (reference sequence). This CDR3 is 16 amino acids long. V lost 2 bases and J lost 5; bases outside the gene matches: 9. The CDR3 loop reads CSARRAGGLLTGELFF. The CDR3 nucleotides are TGCAGTGCTAGAAGGGCGGGAGGGCTTCTTACCGGGGAGCTGTTTTTT.

This clonotype came up a few times. The chain combines TRBV6-1 with TRBJ2-5; D perhaps matches TRBD1 (6 bases). Germline CDR1 is MNHNS and CDR2 is SASEGT. The V and J ends lost 7 bases and 1 base respectively, with 10 bases between them. The CDR3 contains 13 residues. Here the CDR3 DNA reads TGTGCCAGCAAGAGGGACACCCAAGAGACCCAGTACTTC. Amino acids: CASKRDTQETQYF.

This clonotype was seen only a few times. The V call is TRBV20-1, the J call TRBJ2-6, with D hard to call. This CDR3 has 15 residues. Per the germline V gene, CDR1 is DFQATT and CDR2 is SNEGSKA (reference sequence). Trimming left V 6 bases short and J 0 bases short, with 12 bases between. CDR3 sequence (DNA): TGCAGTGCCAGATTTGCAAGCTCTGGGGCCAACGTCCTGACTTTC. This translates into CSARFASSGANVLTF.

Remarks on this clonotype: One junction end does not reproduce the germline sequence, and a read error may be involved. V usage is TRBV7-8 and J usage is TRBJ2-5, with 9 bases that match TRBD1. CDR3 length: 13 residues. In germline, CDR1 is SGHVS, CDR2 FQNEAQ. CDR3 in amino acids: CASRLDRTGETNF. As DNA, the CDR3 is TGTGCCAGCAGATTGGACAGGACAGGGGAAACGAACTTC.

This clonotype was recorded a few times. This sequence joins TRBV7-2 and TRBJ2-5; D possibly corresponds to TRBD2 (7 bases). Germline loops: CDR1 SGHTA, CDR2 FQGNSA. The V and J ends lost 5 bases and 6 bases respectively, with 13 bases between them. This CDR3 contains 13 residues. The CDR3 DNA reads as TGTGCCAGCAGCAGGGGGACTAAGAAGACCCAGTACTTC. As protein: CASSRGTKKTQYF.

J is TRBJ1-1 and V is TRBV20-1; D gene ambiguous. V was trimmed by 5 bases and J by 0 bases, leaving 10 bases between them. CDR1 and CDR2 (germline): DFQATT, SNEGSKA (reference sequence). The CDR3 spans 13 residues. DNA of the CDR3: TGCAGTGCTGAACAAAGGATGAACACTGAAGCTTTCTTT. As protein: CSAEQRMNTEAFF.

This clonotype was seen only a few times. This sequence joins TRBV4-1 and TRBJ1-5, with D perhaps TRBD1 (5 bases). Germline-derived CDR1 and CDR2 are MGHRA and YSYEKL. V lost 4 bases, J lost 1 base, and 14 bases lay in between. This CDR3 has 16 residues. In DNA form, the CDR3 reads TGCGCCAGCAGCCCGGGACGGGACTCAAGCAATCAGCCCCAGCATTTT. Its protein product is CASSPGRDSSNQPQHF.

CDR3 region: CSVEGPEREKLFF. Written as DNA, the CDR3 is TGCAGCGTTGAAGGGCCCGAGAGAGAAAAACTGTTTTTT. This chain joins TRBV29-1 and TRBJ1-4; D is ambiguous. Germline loops: CDR1 SQVTM, CDR2 ANQGSEA. This CDR3 has 13 residues. V was shortened by 1 base and J by 8 bases, with 11 bases between the two germline ends.

This clonotype has just a few counts. The rearrangement joins TRBV12-3 or TRBV12-4 to TRBJ2-5; D is perhaps TRBD1 (7 bases). V gave up 4 bases and J gave up 0 bases, with 9 bases separating them. This CDR3 region has 14 residues. CDR3 in amino acids: CASSSGGYQETQYF. In DNA, the CDR3 is TGTGCCAGCAGTTCAGGGGGGTACCAAGAGACCCAGTACTTC.

This clonotype was recorded many times. The DNA for the CDR3 is TGCAGCTGCGGGCAAGAGACCCAGTACTTC. This translates into CSCGQETQYF. V usage is TRBV29-1 and J usage is TRBJ2-5, with D possibly matching TRBD2 (5 bases). Trimming pared 8 bases from V and 2 bases from J, leaving 6 bases between. The length of the CDR3 is 10 residues. The germline V gene encodes CDR1 SQVTM and CDR2 ANQGSEA.

The sample holds one count of this clonotype. This rearrangement joins TRBV9 to TRBJ1-2; TRBD1 might be the D (5 bases). Trimming took 5 bases from V and 8 from J, leaving 19 bases between them. CDR1 and CDR2 from the germline V gene are SGDLS and YYNGEE. This CDR3 region has 14 residues. The CDR3 is CASRDLGRVHGYTF. The CDR3 coding sequence is TGTGCCAGCAGAGACTTAGGCAGGGTGCACGGCTACACCTTC. Drawing the rest from reference TRBV9 and TRBJ1-2, the complete variable domain is DSGVTQTPKHLITATGQRVTLRCSPRSGDLSVYWYQQSLDQGLQFLIQYYNGEERAKGNILERFSAQQFPDLHSELNLSSLELGDSALYFCASRDLGRVHGYTFGSGTRLTVV.

The gene calls are TRBV15 and TRBJ2-7, with D unclear. CDR3 length equals 13 residues. V gave up 0 bases and J gave up 3 bases, with 6 bases separating them. Germline V gene data show CDR1 as LNHNV and CDR2 as YYDKDF (reference sequence). The CDR3, as DNA: TGTGCCACCAGCAGAGAATTCGGCTACGAGCAGTACTTC. This encodes CATSREFGYEQYF.

The V and J genes are TRBV5-1 and TRBJ2-2; a weak D match, TRBD2 (6 bases). Germline lookup yields CDR1 SGHRS and CDR2 YFSETQ. This CDR3 has 15 amino acids. V was clipped by 3 bases and J by 4 bases, with 13 bases between them. As DNA, the CDR3 is TGCGCCAGCAGCTCCCCTCGGGGAGGCACCGGGGAGCTGTTTTTT. Its translation: CASSSPRGGTGELFF.

The genes are TRBV29-1 and TRBJ1-4; TRBD1 is a possible D gene (6 bases). CDR3 size: 12 residues. V was pared by 5 bases and J by 8 bases, with 12 bases between. Germline CDR1 and CDR2: SQVTM and ANQGSEA. This chain's CDR3 is CSVMGGHEKLFF. The CDR3 DNA reads TGCAGCGTTATGGGGGGGCACGAAAAACTGTTTTTT.

This clonotype was counted only a few times. V is TRBV11-1 and J is TRBJ2-1; 15 bases agree with TRBD2. V lost 0 bases and J lost 9; bases outside the gene matches: 9. Germline CDR1 and CDR2: SGHAT and FQDESV (reference sequence). The CDR3 sequence is 18 residues long. CDR3 DNA sequence: TGTGCCAGCAGCTTAGCCCCCCGGACTAGCGGGAGGGATATTGAGCAGTTCTTC. Translating it yields CASSLAPRTSGRDIEQFF.

In this sample, this clonotype turned up a few times. The gene calls are TRBV18 and TRBJ2-5; D gene uncertain. Looked up from germline, CDR1 is KGHSH and CDR2 is LQKENI. CDR3 length: 13 residues. V was trimmed by 3 bases and J by 0 bases, leaving 5 bases between them. The CDR3 is CASSPVNQETQYF. CDR3 DNA sequence: TGTGCCAGCTCACCGGTGAACCAAGAGACCCAGTACTTC. The variable domain in full, completed from reference TRBV18 and TRBJ2-5, reads NAGVMQNPRHLVRRRGQEARLRCSPMKGHSHVYWYRQLPEEGLKFMVYLQKENIIDESGMPKERFSAEFPKEGPSILRIQQVVRGDSAAYFCASSPVNQETQYFGPGTRLLVL.